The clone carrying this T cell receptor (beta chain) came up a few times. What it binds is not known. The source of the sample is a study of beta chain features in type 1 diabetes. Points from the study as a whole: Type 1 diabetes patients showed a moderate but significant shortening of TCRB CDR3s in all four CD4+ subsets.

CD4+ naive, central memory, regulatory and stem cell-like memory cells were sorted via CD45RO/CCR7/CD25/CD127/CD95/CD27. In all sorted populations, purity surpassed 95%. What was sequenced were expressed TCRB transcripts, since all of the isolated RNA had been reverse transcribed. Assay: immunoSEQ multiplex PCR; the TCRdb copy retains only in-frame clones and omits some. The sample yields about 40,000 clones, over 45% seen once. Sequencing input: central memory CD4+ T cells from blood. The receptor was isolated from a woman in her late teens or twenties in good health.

The DNA of the CDR3 is TGTGCCAGCAGTTACCGGGACAGCCAATACTATGGCTACACCTTC. This gives the protein CASSYRDSQYYGYTF. The rearrangement links TRBV6-5 to TRBJ1-2, with 7 nucleotides matching TRBD1. Per germline, CDR1 MNHEY and CDR2 SVGAGI. V was pared by 2 bases and J by 3 bases, with 6 bases of the junction left unmatched. The CDR3 runs 15 residues.